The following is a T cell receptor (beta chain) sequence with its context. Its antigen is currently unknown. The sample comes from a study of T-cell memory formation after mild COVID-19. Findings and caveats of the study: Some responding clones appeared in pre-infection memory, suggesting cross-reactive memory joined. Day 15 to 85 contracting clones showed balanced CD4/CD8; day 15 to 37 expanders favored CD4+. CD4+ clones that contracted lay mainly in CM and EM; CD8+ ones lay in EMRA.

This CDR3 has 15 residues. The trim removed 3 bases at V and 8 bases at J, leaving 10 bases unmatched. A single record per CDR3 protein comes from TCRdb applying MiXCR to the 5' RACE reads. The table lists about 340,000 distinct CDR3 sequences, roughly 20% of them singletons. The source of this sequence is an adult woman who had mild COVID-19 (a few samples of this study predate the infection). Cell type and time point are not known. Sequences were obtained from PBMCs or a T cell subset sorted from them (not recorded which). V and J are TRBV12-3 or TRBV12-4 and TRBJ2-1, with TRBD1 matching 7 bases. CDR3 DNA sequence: TGTGCCAGCAGTTTGGCACAGGGGATGCGCGATGAGCAGTTCTTC. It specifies CASSLAQGMRDEQFF.